The rows below give T cell receptor beta chains drawn from one sample of a study of blood T cells in healthy people across ages. TCRdb reprocessed the 5' RACE reads via MiXCR and lists one record per CDR3 protein. The profile shows fewer than 800,000 distinct CDR3 sequences, 49% of them singletons. The sample taken for sequencing was blood. These receptor sequences come from a woman aged 60-75 years in good health. The conserved cysteine and the conserved F or W are not part of the CDR3 here.

v_call,cdr3_aa
TRBV7-2,ASRLSVGYHNEQF
TRBV6-5,ASATSDSSYNEQF
TRBV3-1,ASAHSGKASNEQY
TRBV10-2,ASSADPEGPHGYT
TRBV5-1,ASSLTGAKLEVYGYT
TRBV15,ATRGTSPFTDTQY
TRBV14,ASSTSKGKRGATNQPQH
TRBV7-9,ASSLAGSVYEQY
TRBV27,ASSFGGRADYEQY
TRBV10-3,AIRGDRGPLSTEAF